The present entry profiles one T cell receptor (beta chain) with its context. Only in-frame clones appear in the TCRdb table, and some are missing; sequencing was by immunoSEQ multiplex PCR. Of 48,000 or so clones listed, 80% to 90% are singletons. The trim removed 7 bases at V and 4 bases at J, leaving 6 bases unmatched. Germline V gene sequence: CDR1 SGHVS, CDR2 FQNEAQ. The CDR3 is 15 amino acids. This record comes from a study of radiotherapy plus CTLA-4 blockade in lung cancer. The TCR sequence derives from a human donor with non-small cell lung cancer whose response to radiotherapy plus ipilimumab could not be evaluated. The material was peripheral blood, obtained from a patient treated with radiotherapy plus ipilimumab. J is TRBJ2-7 and V is TRBV7-8; 14 bases fit TRBD2. CDR3 nucleotide sequence: TGTGCCAGCAACCGACTAGCGGGAGGGGGGTACGAGCAGTACTTC. Its translation is CASNRLAGGGYEQYF. The full variable domain, in which reference TRBV7-8 and TRBJ2-7 provide the parts outside the CDR3, is GAGVSQSPRYKVAKRGQDVALRCDPISGHVSLFWYQQALGQGPEFLTYFQNEAQLDKSGLPSDRFFAERPEGSVSTLKIQRTQQEDSAVYLCASNRLAGGGYEQYFGPGTRLTVT.